A selection of T cell receptor beta chains follows, all from one sample in a study of vaccination and CD4 T cells after COVID-19. TCRdb ran MiXCR on the PCR reads and lists one entry per CDR3 protein. The data contain about 12,000 distinct CDR3 sequences, about 37% of them singletons. These receptors' targets are unknown. Sample: cultured CD4+ T cells from blood. The receptors stem from a human donor with COVID-19. Each CDR3 is given with its conserved first and last residue. A D gene is named only where the DNA matches it firmly. A clone size is listed for some rows: how often the clone was seen (once, few, many), or a class if it is expanded.

j_call: TRBJ2-2; clone_size: NA; d_call: NA; v_call: TRBV19; cdr3_nt: TGTGCCAGTAGCGGGGGGACAAGGTACACCGGGGAGCTGTTTTTT; cdr3_aa: CASSGGTRYTGELFF
j_call: TRBJ2-3; clone_size: NA; d_call: NA; v_call: TRBV2; cdr3_nt: TGTGCCAGCAGTACCAGGGACACAGATACGCAGTATTTT; cdr3_aa: CASSTRDTDTQYF
j_call: TRBJ2-7; clone_size: NA; d_call: NA; v_call: TRBV5-1; cdr3_nt: TGCGCCAGCAGCGTGGCGGGGAGCTCCTACGAGCAGTACTTC; cdr3_aa: CASSVAGSSYEQYF
j_call: TRBJ2-5; clone_size: once; d_call: NA; v_call: TRBV12-5; cdr3_nt: TGTGCTAGTGGTTTGGCAACACCGGGGTTAAGGCAAGAGACCCAGTACTTC; cdr3_aa: CASGLATPGLRQETQYF
j_call: TRBJ1-2; clone_size: NA; d_call: NA; v_call: TRBV19; cdr3_nt: TGTGCCAGTACGGGACGGTTGAACTATGGCTACACCTTC; cdr3_aa: CASTGRLNYGYTF
j_call: TRBJ2-3; clone_size: NA; d_call: TRBD1; v_call: TRBV19; cdr3_nt: TGTGCCAGTAGTATAGATCGTCCAGGGGGACGTCCGAAACCATCCACAGATACGCAGTATTTT; cdr3_aa: CASSIDRPGGRPKPSTDTQYF
j_call: TRBJ2-2; clone_size: NA; d_call: TRBD2; v_call: TRBV19; cdr3_nt: TGTGCCAGTAGTCAAGGACTAGCGGACACCGGGGAGCTGTTTTTT; cdr3_aa: CASSQGLADTGELFF
j_call: TRBJ1-6; clone_size: NA; d_call: NA; v_call: TRBV18; cdr3_nt: TGTGCCAGCTCACCACGGCTGGCAGGGGATAATTCACCCCTCCACTTT; cdr3_aa: CASSPRLAGDNSPLHF
j_call: TRBJ2-5; clone_size: NA; d_call: TRBD1; v_call: TRBV6-1; cdr3_nt: TGTGCCAGCGCAGTGAGACAGGGTAGAAAGACCCAGTACTTC; cdr3_aa: CASAVRQGRKTQYF
j_call: TRBJ1-2; clone_size: NA; d_call: NA; v_call: TRBV10-2; cdr3_nt: TGCGCCAGCAGTGAGACGGGCCTCTGGGGCTACACCTTC; cdr3_aa: CASSETGLWGYTF
j_call: TRBJ1-5; clone_size: NA; d_call: NA; v_call: TRBV6-2/TRBV6-3; cdr3_nt: TGTGCCAGCAGTTCTACAGGGACTAATCAGCCCCAGCATTTT; cdr3_aa: CASSSTGTNQPQHF
j_call: TRBJ2-3; clone_size: NA; d_call: TRBD1; v_call: TRBV10-3; cdr3_nt: TGTGCCATCAGCAAGGACAGGGTGGGGGATACGCAGTATTTT; cdr3_aa: CAISKDRVGDTQYF
j_call: TRBJ2-5; clone_size: once; d_call: NA; v_call: TRBV24-1; cdr3_nt: TGTGCCACCAGTGACCATACAGGCCAAGAGACCCAGTACTTC; cdr3_aa: CATSDHTGQETQYF
j_call: TRBJ2-7; clone_size: few; d_call: NA; v_call: TRBV4-2; cdr3_nt: TGTGCCAGCAGCCAAGCAGAAAGTCTCAACGAGCAGTACTTC; cdr3_aa: CASSQAESLNEQYF
j_call: TRBJ1-2; clone_size: NA; d_call: NA; v_call: TRBV5-1; cdr3_nt: TGCGCCAGCAGCGGCTTTTCGGAGGCAGGTGGAAACACCTTC; cdr3_aa: CASSGFSEAGGNTF
j_call: TRBJ1-6; clone_size: few; d_call: NA; v_call: TRBV5-4; cdr3_nt: TGTGCCAGCAGCTGGGGGGGTAGCTCCTATAATTCACCCCTCCACTTT; cdr3_aa: CASSWGGSSYNSPLHF
j_call: TRBJ1-2; clone_size: few; d_call: NA; v_call: TRBV6-2/TRBV6-3; cdr3_nt: TGTGCCAGCAGTTACAAGGGCCTATATGGCTACACCTTC; cdr3_aa: CASSYKGLYGYTF
j_call: TRBJ1-1; clone_size: few; d_call: TRBD1; v_call: TRBV29-1; cdr3_nt: TGCAGCGTTGATCAGGGGGTGAACACTGAAGCTTTCTTT; cdr3_aa: CSVDQGVNTEAFF
j_call: TRBJ1-1; clone_size: NA; d_call: NA; v_call: TRBV12-1; cdr3_nt: TGTGCCAGCAGTCTCCAGAGGGATGACACTGAAGCTTTCTTT; cdr3_aa: CASSLQRDDTEAFF
j_call: TRBJ1-6; clone_size: NA; d_call: NA; v_call: TRBV29-1; cdr3_nt: TGCAGCGTTAGGGACGGTAGTTCACCCCTCCACTTT; cdr3_aa: CSVRDGSSPLHF
j_call: TRBJ2-2; clone_size: NA; d_call: TRBD2; v_call: TRBV11-3; cdr3_nt: TGTGCCAGCAGCGGGGCCGGGACTAGCGGGGGGGCTAACACCGGGGAGCTGTTTTTT; cdr3_aa: CASSGAGTSGGANTGELFF
j_call: TRBJ1-2; clone_size: NA; d_call: NA; v_call: TRBV11-2; cdr3_nt: TGTGCCAGCAGCTTAGAGGGGGGGCTATCAAACTATGGCTACACCTTC; cdr3_aa: CASSLEGGLSNYGYTF
j_call: TRBJ1-4; clone_size: NA; d_call: NA; v_call: TRBV7-9; cdr3_nt: TGTGCCAGCAGCTTGAACACTCAAAAACTGTTTTTT; cdr3_aa: CASSLNTQKLFF
j_call: TRBJ1-2; clone_size: few; d_call: NA; v_call: TRBV11-3; cdr3_nt: TGTGCCAGCAGCCTACAGGGCGTCAGCTATGGCTACACCTTC; cdr3_aa: CASSLQGVSYGYTF
j_call: TRBJ1-2; clone_size: NA; d_call: NA; v_call: TRBV11-2; cdr3_nt: TGTGCCAGCAGGGACCCAGGGGATAACTATGGCTACACCTTC; cdr3_aa: CASRDPGDNYGYTF
j_call: TRBJ1-3; clone_size: once; d_call: NA; v_call: TRBV6-5; cdr3_nt: TGTGCCAGCAGTTTTTGGGGGCCTGGAAACACCATATATTTT; cdr3_aa: CASSFWGPGNTIYF
j_call: TRBJ1-1; clone_size: few; d_call: NA; v_call: TRBV11-3; cdr3_nt: TGTGCCAGCAGCTTGTGGGACCTGAACACTGAAGCTTTCTTT; cdr3_aa: CASSLWDLNTEAFF
j_call: TRBJ2-3; clone_size: NA; d_call: NA; v_call: TRBV7-2; cdr3_nt: TGTGCCAGCATCCAGAGGCTCCACACAGATACGCAGTATTTT; cdr3_aa: CASIQRLHTDTQYF
j_call: TRBJ2-3; clone_size: NA; d_call: TRBD2; v_call: TRBV6-2/TRBV6-3; cdr3_nt: TGTGCCAGCAGTCAAGCCGCGGGGGGGATGGATACGCAGTATTTT; cdr3_aa: CASSQAAGGMDTQYF
j_call: TRBJ1-1; clone_size: NA; d_call: NA; v_call: TRBV18; cdr3_nt: TGTGCCAGCTCAGGACAGAGGAACACTGAAGCTTTCTTT; cdr3_aa: CASSGQRNTEAFF
j_call: TRBJ2-6; clone_size: NA; d_call: TRBD2; v_call: TRBV28; cdr3_nt: TGTGCCAGCACTTCCGGGGGGGCAGCTGGGGCCAACGTCCTGACTTTC; cdr3_aa: CASTSGGAAGANVLTF
j_call: TRBJ2-3; clone_size: NA; d_call: TRBD1; v_call: TRBV7-2; cdr3_nt: TGTGCCAGCAGCTTGGCCGGGACAGGAGTCACAGATACGCAGTATTTT; cdr3_aa: CASSLAGTGVTDTQYF
j_call: TRBJ1-2; clone_size: NA; d_call: TRBD1; v_call: TRBV20-1; cdr3_nt: TGCAGTGCCCCTAGGACAGGGGTGTATGGCTACACCTTC; cdr3_aa: CSAPRTGVYGYTF
j_call: TRBJ2-3; clone_size: NA; d_call: TRBD2; v_call: TRBV20-1; cdr3_nt: TGCAGTGCTCTCCGGAGAGCGGGGACGGGGCGGGATACGCAGTATTTT; cdr3_aa: CSALRRAGTGRDTQYF
j_call: TRBJ2-7; clone_size: NA; d_call: NA; v_call: TRBV10-3; cdr3_nt: TGTGCCATCCTAGGGGACATCTCCTACGAGCAGTACTTC; cdr3_aa: CAILGDISYEQYF
j_call: TRBJ2-5; clone_size: NA; d_call: TRBD1; v_call: TRBV29-1; cdr3_nt: TGCAGCGCGGGACAGGGGGCAGAGACCCAGTACTTC; cdr3_aa: CSAGQGAETQYF
j_call: TRBJ1-2; clone_size: NA; d_call: TRBD1; v_call: TRBV5-1; cdr3_nt: TGCGCCAGCAGCTACAGGGGGGATGGCTACACCTTC; cdr3_aa: CASSYRGDGYTF
j_call: TRBJ1-1; clone_size: NA; d_call: TRBD1; v_call: TRBV27; cdr3_nt: TGTGCCAGCAGGACCGGGACAGGGTCAGAGACTGAAGCTTTCTTT; cdr3_aa: CASRTGTGSETEAFF
j_call: TRBJ2-4; clone_size: few; d_call: NA; v_call: TRBV24-1; cdr3_nt: TGTGCCACCAGTGCCCCTCCTTCCCATAGCATTCAGTACTTC; cdr3_aa: CATSAPPSHSIQYF
j_call: TRBJ1-2; clone_size: NA; d_call: NA; v_call: TRBV5-1; cdr3_nt: TGCGCCTCAGCAGTGGGGGGGGCGTCGGACTATGGCTACACCTTC; cdr3_aa: CASAVGGASDYGYTF
j_call: TRBJ2-2; clone_size: once; d_call: NA; v_call: TRBV19; cdr3_nt: TGTGCCAGTAGTATAGGAGGGACTTGGGGACCGGGGGAGCTGTTTTTT; cdr3_aa: CASSIGGTWGPGELFF
j_call: TRBJ2-2; clone_size: few; d_call: NA; v_call: TRBV6-5; cdr3_nt: TGTGCCAGCAGTTTACAAGCGAACACCGGGGAGCTGTTTTTT; cdr3_aa: CASSLQANTGELFF
j_call: TRBJ2-1; clone_size: few; d_call: TRBD2; v_call: TRBV6-1; cdr3_nt: TGTGCCAGCACCGGTAGCGGGGGCGGGAATGAGCAGTTCTTC; cdr3_aa: CASTGSGGGNEQFF
j_call: TRBJ2-5; clone_size: few; d_call: TRBD2; v_call: TRBV19; cdr3_nt: TGTGCCAGTAGTAGGGGCGGGGGGTACCAAGAGACCCAGTACTTC; cdr3_aa: CASSRGGGYQETQYF